The 29 T cell receptor beta chains below come from one sample, sequenced in a study of cytomegalovirus exposure and HLA in healthy donors. PCR employed 60 Vbeta and 13 Jbeta primers. The method was immunoSEQ multiplex PCR; TCRdb's version includes in-frame clones alone and lacks a portion of them. Of approximately 160,000 clones listed, almost 80% were seen once; the top ten hold 9.5% to 10%. What was sequenced was PBMCs. The receptors derive from a young man in good health and CMV-seropositive.

This clone was detected only a few times. DNA for the CDR3: TGTGCCAGTAGTATTAGGGGGAGACAGTTTAGCAATCAGCCCCAGCATTTT. This gives the protein CASSIRGRQFSNQPQHF. The chain is built from TRBV19 and TRBJ1-5, with D possibly TRBD1 on 6 matching bases. The CDR3 has 17 residues. V was shortened by 3 bases and J by 0 bases, with 15 bases between the two germline ends. Looked up from germline, CDR1 is LNHDA and CDR2 is SQIVND (reference sequence).

Only one count was recorded for this clone. This chain uses TRBV30 with TRBJ2-1, with D tentatively TRBD2 (6 bases). CDR3 length equals 14 residues. Per germline, CDR1 GTSNPN and CDR2 SVGIG (reference sequence). Trimming cost V 4 bases and J 7 bases, with 17 bases left between them. CDR3: CAWTLAPFKNEQFF. CDR3 DNA sequence: TGTGCCTGGACACTAGCTCCGTTCAAAAATGAGCAGTTCTTC.

There are a few counts of this clone. The CDR3 coding sequence is TGTGCCAGCAGGAAGGGGACAGGTCGGTTTGATGGCTACACCTTC. Protein product: CASRKGTGRFDGYTF. The genes are TRBV7-9 and TRBJ1-2; the match to TRBD1 covers 8 bases. V was pared by 6 bases and J by 6 bases, with 12 bases of the junction left unmatched. Germline-derived CDR1 and CDR2 are SEHNR and FQNEAQ (reference sequence). The length of the CDR3 is 15 residues.

Comment on this clone: This specimen includes other DNA sequences encoding the same CDR3. The chain joins TRBV7-7 to TRBJ2-7; maybe TRBD1 (5 bases). V lost 6 bases to trimming and J lost 3 bases, with 12 bases between them. There are 13 residues in the CDR3. Germline V lookup: CDR1 SSHAT, CDR2 FNYEAQ (reference sequence). CDR3 in DNA: TGTGCCAGCAGTGTCGGGCAGGGCTACGAGCAGTACTTC. It is translated as CASSVGQGYEQYF.

This clone was recorded a few times. The gene calls are TRBV7-9 and TRBJ2-1, with TRBD2 identical over 8 bases. The germline gives CDR1 SEHNR, CDR2 FQNEAQ (reference sequence). Germline trimming cut 3 bases from V and 3 bases from J; bases unmatched to any gene: 4. CDR3 length equals 15 residues. CDR3 region: CASSLSLAGYNEQFF. CDR3 DNA sequence: TGTGCCAGCAGCTTGTCTCTAGCGGGCTACAATGAGCAGTTCTTC. Together with reference TRBV7-9 and TRBJ2-1, the CDR3 gives the full variable domain: DTGVSQNPRHKITKRGQNVTFRCDPISEHNRLYWYRQTLGQGPEFLTYFQNEAQLEKSRLLSDRFSAERPKGSFSTLEIQRTEQGDSAMYLCASSLSLAGYNEQFFGPGTRLTVL.

This clone was picked up a small number of times. DNA for the CDR3: TGTGCCAGTAGTATAGGTGGGGGGGGCCTGAACGAGCAGTACTTC. It encodes CASSIGGGGLNEQYF. The chain combines TRBV19 with TRBJ2-7; the D gene is possibly TRBD2 (7 bases). Germline CDR1 reads LNHDA; CDR2 reads SQIVND (reference sequence). This CDR3 has 15 amino acids. V was trimmed by 1 base and J by 5 bases, leaving 15 bases between them.

The V call is TRBV4-3, the J call TRBJ2-3, with 10 bases matching TRBD2. Germline-derived CDR1 and CDR2 are LGHNA and YSLEER. The J segment lost 1 base and the V segment lost 0 bases, leaving 10 bases of the junction unmatched. CDR3 length: 19 residues. The CDR3 sequence is CASSQDRRAGTSGTDTQYF. The CDR3 nucleotides are TGCGCCAGCAGCCAAGATCGTAGAGCTGGGACTAGCGGCACAGATACGCAGTATTTT.

V usage is TRBV5-1 and J usage is TRBJ2-5, with D possibly being TRBD1 (5 bases). V gave up 4 bases and J gave up 3 bases, with 16 bases separating them. The CDR3 is 15 amino acids. Germline V gene lookup returns CDR1 SGHRS and CDR2 YFSETQ. CDR3 region: CASSQHPGLEETQYF. CDR3 DNA: TGCGCCAGCAGCCAACACCCAGGGTTGGAAGAGACCCAGTACTTC.

This chain joins TRBV11-2 and TRBJ1-4; the D gene is possibly TRBD1 (6 bases). Trimming left V 2 bases short and J 8 bases short, with 6 bases between. The CDR3 runs to 12 residues. The V gene's germline CDR1 is SGHAT and CDR2 FQNNGV. CDR3 amino acids: CASSLRGEKLFF. CDR3 nucleotide sequence: TGTGCCAGCAGCTTAAGGGGGGAAAAACTGTTTTTT. The full variable domain, its missing parts supplied by reference TRBV11-2 and TRBJ1-4, is EAGVAQSPRYKIIEKRQSVAFWCNPISGHATLYWYQQILGQGPKLLIQFQNNGVVDDSQLPKDRFSAERLKGVDSTLKIQPAKLEDSAVYLCASSLRGEKLFFGSGTQLSVL.

The gene calls are TRBV27 and TRBJ2-7, with 11 bases aligning to TRBD2. The ends lost 6 bases at V and 3 bases at J; junction bases unmatched: 16. Germline V gene data show CDR1 as MNHEY and CDR2 as SMNVEV (reference sequence). CDR3 length equals 18 residues. Written as DNA, the CDR3 is TGTGCCAGCAGCACTAGCGGGAGTGGACCCTCCCCCGGCTACGAGCAGTACTTC. Encoded protein: CASSTSGSGPSPGYEQYF.

This chain links TRBV15 with TRBJ2-5, with TRBD1 matching 10 bases. Trimming cost V 3 bases and J 2 bases; bases outside gene matches: 6. Germline values: CDR1 LNHNV, CDR2 YYDKDF (reference sequence). The CDR3 has 16 residues. CDR3: CATSSGPGQGQETQYF. DNA of the CDR3: TGTGCCACCAGCAGCGGACCGGGACAGGGGCAAGAGACCCAGTACTTC.

This clone was counted between two and nine times. The chain uses TRBV5-6 and TRBJ2-7, with D maybe TRBD1 (6 bases). Trimming removed 3 bases at V and 2 bases at J, with 15 bases between. The CDR3 covers 15 residues. Germline loops: CDR1 SGHDT, CDR2 YYEEEE. The CDR3 is CASSYDPGHTYEQYF. The CDR3 coding sequence is TGTGCCAGCAGCTATGATCCGGGACACACCTACGAGCAGTACTTC.

This clone was seen a handful of times. This chain links TRBV4-3 with TRBJ1-4, with 11 nucleotides matching TRBD1. The CDR3 is 16 amino acids. V gave up 3 bases and J gave up 2 bases; unmatched junction bases: 2. The V gene's germline CDR1 is LGHNA and CDR2 YSLEER. The DNA for the CDR3 is TGCGCCAGCAGCCAGGACAGGGGGCCGACTAATGAAAAACTGTTTTTT. Its translation is CASSQDRGPTNEKLFF.

This clone was observed a single time. This chain uses TRBV18 with TRBJ2-7; possible D gene TRBD2, 5 bases. CDR1 KGHSH and CDR2 LQKENI come from the germline V gene. The V end was cut by 1 base, the J end by 8 bases, with 12 bases between. This CDR3 comprises 13 residues. CDR3 loop: CASSPLEGEKQYF. CDR3 coding DNA: TGTGCCAGCTCACCACTTGAGGGCGAAAAGCAGTACTTC.

This chain uses TRBV2 with TRBJ2-7, with TRBD1 identical over 10 bases. V lost 3 bases, J lost 2 bases, and 7 bases stayed unmatched. The germline gives CDR1 SNHLY, CDR2 FYNNEI. This CDR3 has 16 residues. Written as DNA, the CDR3 is TGTGCCAGCAGTGAGGGGGGGACAGGGGTCCCCTACGAGCAGTACTTC. Residues: CASSEGGTGVPYEQYF.

The chain combines TRBV9 with TRBJ2-5; 9 nucleotides agree with TRBD1. The germline CDR1 and CDR2 sequences are SGDLS and YYNGEE. V dropped 4 bases and J dropped 0; count of bases not matched to a gene: 7. This CDR3 is built from 16 residues. As DNA, the CDR3 is TGTGCCAGCAGCCGCCCGGGACAGGGCTACCAAGAGACCCAGTACTTC. Residues: CASSRPGQGYQETQYF.

This clone was detected only once. The chain couples TRBV29-1 to TRBJ2-7; tentative D call: TRBD1 (6 bases). Trimming took 6 bases from V and 6 from J, leaving 24 bases between them. Germline assignment: CDR1 SQVTM and CDR2 ANQGSEA. This CDR3 region has 15 residues. The CDR3 DNA sequence: TGCAGCGTCCGAATCAACTACAGGGAGCCCGGCGAGCAGTACTTC. It specifies CSVRINYREPGEQYF.

The V and J genes are TRBV6-1 and TRBJ1-2, with a tentative D call TRBD1 (6 bases). V was cut by 4 bases and J by 2 bases, with 8 bases left in between. Germline CDR1 is MNHNS and CDR2 is SASEGT. The CDR3 loop spans 13 amino acids. Written as DNA, the CDR3 is TGTGCCAGCAGTGCTCAGGGGAACTATGGCTACACCTTC. Translating it yields CASSAQGNYGYTF.

The rearrangement uses TRBV6-4 and TRBJ2-3, with TRBD1 matching 10 bases. This CDR3 spans 15 amino acids. With V trimmed by 3 bases and J by 6 bases, 6 bases remained unmatched. Germline CDR1 reads MRHNA; CDR2 reads SNTAGT. The CDR3 DNA is TGTGCCAGCAGTGAGTTGACAGGGGGCATTGATACGCAGTATTTT. Translated, it gives CASSELTGGIDTQYF.

The chain has TRBV27 and TRBJ2-3; 7 bases align to TRBD2. The CDR3 is 17 residues long. V trimming: 8 bases; J trimming: 2 bases; junction bases outside the gene matches: 16. In germline, CDR1 is MNHEY, CDR2 SMNVEV (reference sequence). This CDR3 reads CASSAWAVGGFTDTQYF. CDR3 in DNA: TGTGCCAGCTCCGCTTGGGCAGTGGGGGGGTTCACAGATACGCAGTATTTT.

This chain connects TRBV19 to TRBJ2-3, with TRBD1 matching 10 bases. Germline values: CDR1 LNHDA, CDR2 SQIVND (reference sequence). Unmatched junction bases numbered 11, after V lost 7 bases and J lost 7 bases. This CDR3 region has 15 residues. The CDR3 loop is CASTSGTGVSYTQYF. In nucleotides, the CDR3 is TGTGCCAGTACTTCCGGGACAGGGGTATCTTATACGCAGTATTTT.

This chain's CDR3 is CASSKSRKVPSYIYEQYF. CDR3 sequence (DNA): TGTGCCAGCAGCAAATCGAGGAAGGTACCCTCCTATATCTACGAGCAGTACTTC. The chain carries TRBV21-1 and TRBJ2-7; the DNA was not used to check the table's D call, TRBD2. TRBV21-1 is a known pseudogene. The CDR3 is made up of 18 amino acids.

This chain connects TRBV29-1 to TRBJ2-1, with 9 bases aligning to TRBD2. This CDR3 is built from 18 residues. Germline V gives CDR1 SQVTM, CDR2 ANQGSEA. The J segment lost 7 bases and the V segment lost 3 bases, leaving 19 bases of the junction unmatched. CDR3 loop: CSVEGATSGLIVGNEQFF. CDR3 sequence (DNA): TGCAGCGTTGAGGGTGCAACTAGCGGGCTGATCGTGGGAAATGAGCAGTTCTTC.

V usage is TRBV6-1 and J usage is TRBJ1-5; TRBD1 matches 7 bases. This CDR3 has 14 amino acids. V gave up 5 bases and J gave up 5 bases; unmatched junction bases: 6. The germline V gene has CDR1 MNHNS and CDR2 SASEGT. CDR3 DNA: TGTGCCAGCAGTCGACAGGGTCCCCATCAGCCCCAGCATTTT. Translated: CASSRQGPHQPQHF.

The chain combines TRBV4-3 with TRBJ2-2; the D is unclear. V gave up 1 base and J gave up 1 base, with 7 bases separating them. Per germline, CDR1 LGHNA and CDR2 YSLEER. The CDR3 totals 15 residues. The CDR3 region is CASSQGGVNTGELFF. CDR3 nucleotide sequence: TGCGCCAGCAGCCAAGGAGGAGTGAACACCGGGGAGCTGTTTTTT.

This clone occurred once. The genes are TRBV11-2 and TRBJ1-1; 7 positions match TRBD1. CDR3 length equals 18 residues. V gave up 5 bases and J gave up 4 bases; unmatched junction bases: 19. CDR1 SGHAT and CDR2 FQNNGV come from the germline V gene. The CDR3 reads CASSRTETGIVMSTEAFF. The DNA for the CDR3 is TGTGCCAGCAGCAGAACGGAGACAGGGATCGTAATGAGCACTGAAGCTTTCTTT.

The chain joins TRBV14 to TRBJ2-1; 9 bases match TRBD2. This CDR3 comprises 15 residues. The germline gives CDR1 SGHDN, CDR2 FVKESK. V lost 4 bases, J lost 8 bases, and 9 bases stayed unmatched. CDR3 sequence: CASSRSSGSRYEQFF. The DNA of the CDR3 is TGTGCCAGCAGCCGTAGTAGCGGGAGTCGCTATGAGCAGTTCTTC.

In this sample, this clone turned up a few times. The chain uses TRBV5-5 and TRBJ1-1, with D unclear. CDR3 length equals 17 residues. Per the germline V gene, CDR1 is SGHKS and CDR2 is YYEKEE (reference sequence). V was shortened by 1 base and J by 0 bases, with 16 bases between the two germline ends. The chain's CDR3 is CASSLSLNSQMNTEAFF. The CDR3 region has the DNA TGTGCCAGCAGCTTGTCGCTCAATTCACAAATGAACACTGAAGCTTTCTTT. The complete variable domain, with remaining parts taken from reference TRBV5-5 and TRBJ1-1, reads DAGVTQSPTHLIKTRGQQVTLRCSPISGHKSVSWYQQVLGQGPQFIFQYYEKEERGRGNFPDRFSARQFPNYSSELNVNALLLGDSALYLCASSLSLNSQMNTEAFFGQGTRLTVV.

This clone came up a few times. This rearrangement joins TRBV5-6 to TRBJ2-7; D is unresolved. There are 13 residues in the CDR3. The V and J ends lost 0 bases and 3 bases respectively, with 7 bases between them. Looked up from germline, CDR1 is SGHDT and CDR2 is YYEEEE. CDR3 DNA: TGTGCCAGCAGCTTGGAACTGCGCTACGAGCAGTACTTC. This sequence encodes CASSLELRYEQYF.